One sample yielded the 5 T cell receptor beta chains listed below, sequenced in a study of shared clonotypes between healthy human individuals. Libraries were prepared by immunoSEQ multiplex PCR; TCRdb keeps only in-frame clonotypes and omits some of them. The sample comprises about 2.3 million clones, just under 95% of which are singletons, and around 0.35% rests with the top ten. Sequencing was carried out using naive CD4+ T cells from PBMCs. Stated subset: CD45RA+ positively selected. Receptor source: a man aged 18 to 30 in good health. Some clones in this sample may be carry-over from other donors' samples.

The rearrangement uses TRBV7-9 and TRBJ2-1; 8 nucleotides line up with TRBD2. V trimming: 3 bases; J trimming: 4 bases; junction bases outside the gene matches: 17. The CDR3 totals 19 residues. The V gene's germline CDR1 is SEHNR and CDR2 FQNEAQ (reference sequence). CDR3: CASSLEGGGGRWWYNEQFF. In DNA form, the CDR3 reads TGTGCCAGCAGCTTGGAGGGGGGAGGCGGGAGGTGGTGGTACAATGAGCAGTTCTTC.

The chain has TRBV7-9 and TRBJ2-7; 7 bases line up with TRBD1. Germline CDR1 and CDR2: SEHNR and FQNEAQ (reference sequence). J was trimmed by 2 bases and V by 8 bases; bases with no gene match: 12. This CDR3 has 15 amino acids. In DNA form, the CDR3 reads TGTGCCAGCGATCCCGGGACAGCCAAGCCCTACGAGCAGTACTTC. Protein sequence: CASDPGTAKPYEQYF. The complete variable domain, with remaining parts taken from reference TRBV7-9 and TRBJ2-7, reads DTGVSQNPRHKITKRGQNVTFRCDPISEHNRLYWYRQTLGQGPEFLTYFQNEAQLEKSRLLSDRFSAERPKGSFSTLEIQRTEQGDSAMYLCASDPGTAKPYEQYFGPGTRLTVT.

This chain uses TRBV5-1 with TRBJ2-5; no definite D call. This CDR3 spans 12 amino acids. Germline CDR1 and CDR2: SGHRS and YFSETQ. Trimming left V 8 bases short and J 2 bases short, with 10 bases between. The chain's CDR3 is CASYDVQETQYF. CDR3 sequence (DNA): TGCGCCAGTTATGACGTTCAAGAGACCCAGTACTTC.

The chain is built from TRBV6-5 and TRBJ2-5, with 8 bases lining up with TRBD2. From germline, CDR1 is MNHEY and CDR2 SVGAGI. The CDR3 loop spans 13 amino acids. V gave up 6 bases and J gave up 4 bases; unmatched junction bases: 4. CDR3 region: CASRAAGGETQYF. The CDR3 nucleotides are TGTGCCAGCAGGGCGGCGGGGGGAGAGACCCAGTACTTC.

The chain carries TRBV18 and TRBJ1-4; 9 nucleotides align to TRBD1. Germline trimming cut 5 bases from V and 6 bases from J; bases unmatched to any gene: 4. The germline V gene encodes CDR1 KGHSH and CDR2 LQKENI. This CDR3 contains 14 residues. The CDR3 coding sequence is TGTGCCAGCTCATCTAGACAGGGGGATGAAAAACTGTTTTTT. It yields the protein CASSSRQGDEKLFF.